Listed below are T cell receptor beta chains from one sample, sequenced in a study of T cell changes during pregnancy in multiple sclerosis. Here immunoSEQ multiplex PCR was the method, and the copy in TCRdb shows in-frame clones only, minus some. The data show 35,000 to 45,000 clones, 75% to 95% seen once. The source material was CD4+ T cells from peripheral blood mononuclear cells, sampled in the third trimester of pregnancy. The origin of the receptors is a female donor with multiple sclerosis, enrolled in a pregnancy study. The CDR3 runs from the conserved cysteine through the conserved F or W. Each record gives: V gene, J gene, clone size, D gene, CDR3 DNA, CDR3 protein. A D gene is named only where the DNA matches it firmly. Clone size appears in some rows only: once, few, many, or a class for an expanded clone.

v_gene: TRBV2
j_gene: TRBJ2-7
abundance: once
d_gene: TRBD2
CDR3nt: TGTGCCAGCAGTAAGGGGACTAGCGGGGCCTACGAGCAGTACTTC
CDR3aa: CASSKGTSGAYEQYF

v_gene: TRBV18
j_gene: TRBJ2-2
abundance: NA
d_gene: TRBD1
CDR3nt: TGTGCCAGCTCGCCAACCCAGGGGGCCGGCGGGGAGCTGTTTTTT
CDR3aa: CASSPTQGAGGELFF

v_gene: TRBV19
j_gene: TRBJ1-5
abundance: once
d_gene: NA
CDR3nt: TGTGCCAGTAGTAGGGGAATACAGGGAATGTCCCAGCCCCAGCATTTT
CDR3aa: CASSRGIQGMSQPQHF

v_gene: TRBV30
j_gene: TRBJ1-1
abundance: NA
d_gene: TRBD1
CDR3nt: TGTGCCTGGAGTGCCCCGGGACAGGGAAAGTCAGAAGCTTTCTTT
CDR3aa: CAWSAPGQGKSEAFF

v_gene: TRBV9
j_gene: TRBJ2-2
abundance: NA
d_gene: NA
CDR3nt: TGTGCCAGCAGCCTAGAACAGGTGCGCGGGGAGCTGTTTTTT
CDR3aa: CASSLEQVRGELFF

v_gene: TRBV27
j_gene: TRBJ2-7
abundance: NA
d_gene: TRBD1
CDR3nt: TGTGCCAGCAGTCACAGGGGGGCCTCCTACGAGCAGTACTTC
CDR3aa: CASSHRGASYEQYF

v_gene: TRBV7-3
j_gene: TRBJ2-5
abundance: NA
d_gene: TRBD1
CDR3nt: TGTGCCAGCAGCTTAGATGGCAGGGGGAGAGAGACCCAGTACTTC
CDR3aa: CASSLDGRGRETQYF

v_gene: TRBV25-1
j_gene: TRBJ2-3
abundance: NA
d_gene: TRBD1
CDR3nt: TGTGCCAGCAGTGCAGACAGGGGGCGAAAGCGCACAGATACGCAGTATTTT
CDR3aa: CASSADRGRKRTDTQYF

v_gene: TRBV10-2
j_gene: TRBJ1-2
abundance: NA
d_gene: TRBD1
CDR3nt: TGCGCCAGCAGGGGACAGGGCAGCGACTATGGCTACACCTTC
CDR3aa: CASRGQGSDYGYTF

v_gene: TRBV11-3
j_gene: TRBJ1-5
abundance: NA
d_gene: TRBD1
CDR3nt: TGTGCCAGCAGTTGTAGTGGATTCGGCAGGGGGCTGAGTCGGCAGCCCCAGCATTTT
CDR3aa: CASSCSGFGRGLSRQPQHF

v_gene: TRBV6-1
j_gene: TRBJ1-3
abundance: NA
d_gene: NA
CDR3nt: TGTGCCAGCTGCCCACAGGCGTCCCCTGGAAACACCATATATTTT
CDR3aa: CASCPQASPGNTIYF

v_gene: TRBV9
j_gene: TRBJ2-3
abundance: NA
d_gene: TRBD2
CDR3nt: TGTGCCAGCAGCGCGGGAGGGCTGAAGACGCAGTATTTT
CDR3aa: CASSAGGLKTQYF

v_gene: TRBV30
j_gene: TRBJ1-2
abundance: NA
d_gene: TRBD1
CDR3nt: TGTGCCTGGAGTTGGGACAGGACTTATGGCTACACCTTC
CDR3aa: CAWSWDRTYGYTF

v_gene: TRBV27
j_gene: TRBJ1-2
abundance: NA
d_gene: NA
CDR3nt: TGTGCCAGCAGACGTGGGCCTTTTAACTATGGCTACACCTTC
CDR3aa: CASRRGPFNYGYTF

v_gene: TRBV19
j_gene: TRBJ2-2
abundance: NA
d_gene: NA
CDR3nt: TGTGCCAGTAGTATCACTACAGGAGCCACCGGGGAGCTGTTTTTT
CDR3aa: CASSITTGATGELFF

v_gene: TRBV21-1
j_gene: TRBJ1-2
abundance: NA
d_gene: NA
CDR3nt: TGTGCCAGCAGCAAAGCCTGGACAGAACAGATATTTAACTATGGCTACACCTTC
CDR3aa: CASSKAWTEQIFNYGYTF

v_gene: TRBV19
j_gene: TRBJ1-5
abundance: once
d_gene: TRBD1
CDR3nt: TGTGCCAGTAGTATGGACAGGGGTAGCAATCAGCCCCAGCATTTT
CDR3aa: CASSMDRGSNQPQHF